Listed here are 3 T cell receptor beta chains from one sample, sequenced in a study of blood T cell repertoires in COVID-19. Profiling relied on immunoSEQ multiplex PCR, and the TCRdb table lists in-frame clones only, not all of them. The sample consists of about 360,000 clones, about 83% of them appearing once. The specimen was peripheral blood. These receptor sequences come from a man under 40 with active or convalescent COVID-19.

The rearrangement links TRBV2 to TRBJ2-2; D is unresolved. V lost 6 bases to trimming and J lost 2 bases, with 10 bases between them. This CDR3 has 14 amino acids. Germline values: CDR1 SNHLY, CDR2 FYNNEI. The CDR3 region is CASRVALNTGELFF. The CDR3 DNA reads as TGTGCCAGCAGGGTAGCCCTAAACACCGGGGAGCTGTTTTTT.

About this clone: At one end, the junction sequence differs from germline, possibly due to a read error. CDR3 sequence: CSARDSYGYTF. The CDR3 region has the DNA TGCAGTGCGAGAGACAGCTATGGCTACACCTTC. The V call is TRBV20-1, the J call TRBJ1-2; possibly TRBD1 for D (5 bases). This CDR3 contains 11 residues. CDR1 DFQATT and CDR2 SNEGSKA come from the germline V gene (reference sequence).

The genes are TRBV30 and TRBJ1-2, with 8 bases aligning to TRBD1. With 4 bases clipped from V and 8 bases from J, the junction kept 6 bases outside the gene matches. Germline values: CDR1 GTSNPN, CDR2 SVGIG (reference sequence). This CDR3 is built from 12 residues. The CDR3 reads CAWKGQGGGYTF. In DNA form, the CDR3 reads TGTGCCTGGAAAGGACAGGGCGGCGGCTACACCTTC.